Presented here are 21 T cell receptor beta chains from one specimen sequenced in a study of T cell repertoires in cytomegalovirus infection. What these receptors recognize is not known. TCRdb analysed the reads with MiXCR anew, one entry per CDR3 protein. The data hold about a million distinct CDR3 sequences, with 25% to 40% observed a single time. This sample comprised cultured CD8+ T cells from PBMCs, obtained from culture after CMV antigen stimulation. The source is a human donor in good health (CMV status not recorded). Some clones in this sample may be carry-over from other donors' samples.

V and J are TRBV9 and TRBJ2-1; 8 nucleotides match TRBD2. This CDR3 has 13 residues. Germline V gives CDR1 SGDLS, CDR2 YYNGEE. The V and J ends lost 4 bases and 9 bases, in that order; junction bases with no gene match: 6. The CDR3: CASSPLRGVEQFF. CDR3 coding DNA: TGTGCCAGCAGCCCTCTGCGGGGGGTTGAGCAGTTCTTC.

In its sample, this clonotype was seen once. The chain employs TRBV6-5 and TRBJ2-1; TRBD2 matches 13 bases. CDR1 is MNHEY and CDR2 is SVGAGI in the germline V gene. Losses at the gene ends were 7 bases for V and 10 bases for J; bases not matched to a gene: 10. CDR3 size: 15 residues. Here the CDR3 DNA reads TGTGCCAGCATCGCACCGGGACTAGCGGGGCGAGAGCAGTTCTTC. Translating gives CASIAPGLAGREQFF.

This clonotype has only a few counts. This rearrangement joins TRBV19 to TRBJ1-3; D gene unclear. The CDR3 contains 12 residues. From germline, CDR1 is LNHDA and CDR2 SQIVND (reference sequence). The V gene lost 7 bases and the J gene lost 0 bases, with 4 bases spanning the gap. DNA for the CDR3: TGTGCCAGTACCAACTCTGGAAACACCATATATTTT. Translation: CASTNSGNTIYF.

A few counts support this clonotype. The CDR3 bases are TGCAGCGTTGTCCCGGGTTTCGGTTTCGATGAGCAGTTCTTC. Its translation is CSVVPGFGFDEQFF. The V and J genes are TRBV29-1 and TRBJ2-1; D is ambiguous. CDR1 SQVTM and CDR2 ANQGSEA come from the germline V gene. Trimming took off 4 bases at V and 8 bases at J, with 18 bases between the two ends. The CDR3 loop spans 14 amino acids.

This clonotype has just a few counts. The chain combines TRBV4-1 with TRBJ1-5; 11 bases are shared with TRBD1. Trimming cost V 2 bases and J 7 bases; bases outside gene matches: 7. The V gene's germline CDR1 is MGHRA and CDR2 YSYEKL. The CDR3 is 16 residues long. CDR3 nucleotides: TGCGCCAGCAGCCAAATAAGGACAGGGGGCCGACAGCCCCAGCATTTT. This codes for CASSQIRTGGRQPQHF.

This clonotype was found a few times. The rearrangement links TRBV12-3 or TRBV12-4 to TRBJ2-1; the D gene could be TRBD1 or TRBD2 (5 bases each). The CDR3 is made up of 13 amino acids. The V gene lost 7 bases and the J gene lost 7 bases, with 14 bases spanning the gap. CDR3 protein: CASTYRGGNEQFF. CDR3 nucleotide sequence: TGTGCCAGCACTTATAGGGGCGGGAATGAGCAGTTCTTC.

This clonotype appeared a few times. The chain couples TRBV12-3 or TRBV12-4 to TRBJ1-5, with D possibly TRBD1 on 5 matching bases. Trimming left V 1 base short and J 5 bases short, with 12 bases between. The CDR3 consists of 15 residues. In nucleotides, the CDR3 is TGTGCCAGCAGTTTAGTGGGGCTGGCGGATCAGCCCCAGCATTTT. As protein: CASSLVGLADQPQHF.

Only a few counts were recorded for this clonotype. The CDR3 DNA reads TGCAGTGCTAGTAGGGGGACTGAGCAGTTCTTC. Translating it yields CSASRGTEQFF. The gene calls are TRBV20-1 and TRBJ2-1; D may be TRBD1 (6 bases). This CDR3 has 11 amino acids. Germline V lookup: CDR1 DFQATT, CDR2 SNEGSKA (reference sequence). Trimming shortened V by 3 bases and J by 9 bases, and 9 bases separated the two germline ends.

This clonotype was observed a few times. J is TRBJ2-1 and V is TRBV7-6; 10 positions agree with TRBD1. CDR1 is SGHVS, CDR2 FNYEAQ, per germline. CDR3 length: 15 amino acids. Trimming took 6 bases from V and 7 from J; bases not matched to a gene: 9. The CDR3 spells CASSLTTGGGNEQFF. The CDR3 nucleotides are TGTGCCAGCAGTCTTACGACAGGGGGCGGGAATGAGCAGTTCTTC.

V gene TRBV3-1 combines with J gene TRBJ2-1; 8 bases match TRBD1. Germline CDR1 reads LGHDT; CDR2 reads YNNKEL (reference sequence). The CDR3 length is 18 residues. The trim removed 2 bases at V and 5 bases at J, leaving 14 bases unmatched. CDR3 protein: CASSQLIRRGQGDNEQFF. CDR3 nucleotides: TGTGCCAGCAGCCAACTAATTCGTCGAGGACAGGGTGACAATGAGCAGTTCTTC.

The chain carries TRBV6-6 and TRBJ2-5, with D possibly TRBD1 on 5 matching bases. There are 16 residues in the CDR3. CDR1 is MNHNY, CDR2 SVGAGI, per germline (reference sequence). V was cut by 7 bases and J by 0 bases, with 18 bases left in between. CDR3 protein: CASTKSGFVNQETQYF. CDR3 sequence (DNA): TGTGCCAGCACTAAGTCAGGGTTCGTCAACCAAGAGACCCAGTACTTC.

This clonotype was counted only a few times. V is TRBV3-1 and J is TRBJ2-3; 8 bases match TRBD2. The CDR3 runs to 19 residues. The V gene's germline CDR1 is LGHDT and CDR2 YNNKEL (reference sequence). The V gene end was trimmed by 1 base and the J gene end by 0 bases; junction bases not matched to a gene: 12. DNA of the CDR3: TGTGCCAGCAGCCAAGTGATAGCGGGGCCGATTCCTAGCACAGATACGCAGTATTTT. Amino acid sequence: CASSQVIAGPIPSTDTQYF.

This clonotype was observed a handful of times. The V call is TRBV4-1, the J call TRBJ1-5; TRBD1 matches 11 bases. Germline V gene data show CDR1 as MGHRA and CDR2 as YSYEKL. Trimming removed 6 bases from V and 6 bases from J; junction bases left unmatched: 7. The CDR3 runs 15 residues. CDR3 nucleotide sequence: TGCGCCAGCAGTTCGGACAGGGGGCCTGGTCAGCCCCAGCATTTT. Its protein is CASSSDRGPGQPQHF.

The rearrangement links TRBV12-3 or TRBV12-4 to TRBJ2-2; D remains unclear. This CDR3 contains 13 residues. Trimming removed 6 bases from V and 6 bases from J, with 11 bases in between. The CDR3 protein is CASSGVTAGELFF. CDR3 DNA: TGTGCCAGCAGCGGCGTGACCGCCGGGGAGCTGTTTTTT.

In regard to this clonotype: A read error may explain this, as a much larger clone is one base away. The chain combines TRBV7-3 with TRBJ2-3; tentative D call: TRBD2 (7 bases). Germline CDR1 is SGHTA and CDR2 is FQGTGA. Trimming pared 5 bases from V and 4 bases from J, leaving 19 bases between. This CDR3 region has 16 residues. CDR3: CASSGLVGAGPDTQYF. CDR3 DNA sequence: TGTGCCAGCAGCGGACTAGTGGGGGCCGGTCCAGATACGCAGTATTTT.

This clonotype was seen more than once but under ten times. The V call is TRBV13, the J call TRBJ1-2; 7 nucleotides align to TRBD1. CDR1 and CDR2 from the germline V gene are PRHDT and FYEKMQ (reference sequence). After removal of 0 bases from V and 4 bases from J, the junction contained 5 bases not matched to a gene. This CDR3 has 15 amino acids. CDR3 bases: TGTGCCAGCAGCTTAGGGACAGGGTTTGGCTATGGCTACACCTTC. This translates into CASSLGTGFGYGYTF.

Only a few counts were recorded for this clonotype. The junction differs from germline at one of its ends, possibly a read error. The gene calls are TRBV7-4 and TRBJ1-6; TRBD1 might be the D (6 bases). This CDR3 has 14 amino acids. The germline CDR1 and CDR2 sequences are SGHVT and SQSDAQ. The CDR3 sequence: CASRLGGGNSPLHF. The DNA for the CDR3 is TGTGCCAGCAGGTTAGGGGGGGGAAATTCACCCCTCCACTTT.

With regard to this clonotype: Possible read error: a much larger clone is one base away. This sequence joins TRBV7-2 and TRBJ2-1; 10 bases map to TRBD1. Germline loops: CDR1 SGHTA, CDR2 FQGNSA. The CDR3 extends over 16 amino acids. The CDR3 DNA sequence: TGTGCCAGCAGTCCCCCGGGACAGGGGTTCCACAATGAGCAGTCCTTC. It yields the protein CASSPPGQGFHNEQSF.

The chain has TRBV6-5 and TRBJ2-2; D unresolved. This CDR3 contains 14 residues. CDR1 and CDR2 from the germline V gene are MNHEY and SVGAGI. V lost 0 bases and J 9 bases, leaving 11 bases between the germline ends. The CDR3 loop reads CASSYSKGIRELFF. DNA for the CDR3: TGTGCCAGCAGTTACTCGAAGGGTATTAGGGAGCTGTTTTTT.

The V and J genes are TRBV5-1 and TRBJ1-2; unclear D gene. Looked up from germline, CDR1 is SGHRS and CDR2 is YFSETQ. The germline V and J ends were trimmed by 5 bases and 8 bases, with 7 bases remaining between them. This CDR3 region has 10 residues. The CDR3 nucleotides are TGCGCCAGCAGGGGCGAAGGCTACACCTTC. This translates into CASRGEGYTF.

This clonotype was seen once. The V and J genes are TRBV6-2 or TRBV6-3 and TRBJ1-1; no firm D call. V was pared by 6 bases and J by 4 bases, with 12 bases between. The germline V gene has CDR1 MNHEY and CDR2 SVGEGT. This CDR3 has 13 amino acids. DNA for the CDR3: TGTGCCAGCAGCCCTAGGAGTGTCACTGAAGCTTTCTTT. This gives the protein CASSPRSVTEAFF.